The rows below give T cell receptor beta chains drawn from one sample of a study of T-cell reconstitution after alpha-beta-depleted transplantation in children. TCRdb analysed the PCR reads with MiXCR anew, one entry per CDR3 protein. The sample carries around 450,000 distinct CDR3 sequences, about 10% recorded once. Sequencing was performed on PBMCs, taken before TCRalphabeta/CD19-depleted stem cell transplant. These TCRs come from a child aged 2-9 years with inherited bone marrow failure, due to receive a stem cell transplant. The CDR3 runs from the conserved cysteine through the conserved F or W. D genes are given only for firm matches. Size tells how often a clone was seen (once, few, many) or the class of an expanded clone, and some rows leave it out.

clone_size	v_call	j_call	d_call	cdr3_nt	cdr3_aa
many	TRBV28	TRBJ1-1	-	TGTGCCAGCAGTTTGGACACGGATTGGACTGAAGCTTTCTTT	CASSLDTDWTEAFF
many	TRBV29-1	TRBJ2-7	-	TGCAGCGTTATCCAGGACACCAGCTACGAGCAGTACTTC	CSVIQDTSYEQYF
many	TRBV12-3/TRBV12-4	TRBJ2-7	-	TGTGCCAGCAGGACTGACGGGACCCCTACCTACGAGCAGTACTTC	CASRTDGTPTYEQYF
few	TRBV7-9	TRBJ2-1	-	TGTGCCAGCACCAAATTACAGACTGCCGATGGGTGGAAACAGTTCTTC	CASTKLQTADGWKQFF
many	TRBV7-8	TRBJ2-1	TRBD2	TGTGCCAGCAGCTTCCCCCTGGCGGGAGGGCCGAACAATGAGCAGTTCTTC	CASSFPLAGGPNNEQFF
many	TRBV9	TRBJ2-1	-	TGTGCCAGCAGCGTATCCCCCCGAGGTCTCAATGAGCAGTTCTTC	CASSVSPRGLNEQFF
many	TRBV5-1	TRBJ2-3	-	TGCGCCAGCAGCTTCCGACTGATTTCAGATACGCAGTATTTT	CASSFRLISDTQYF
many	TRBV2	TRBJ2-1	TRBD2	TGTGCCAGCACCGTAGCGGGAGGAACTCTTAATGAGCAGTTCTTC	CASTVAGGTLNEQFF
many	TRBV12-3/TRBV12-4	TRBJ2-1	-	TGTGCCAGCTCACCTGGGGGGCATGAGCAGTTCTTC	CASSPGGHEQFF
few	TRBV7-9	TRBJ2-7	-	TGTGCCAGCAGCTTATTACTTGGTGAACAGTACTTC	CASSLLLGEQYF
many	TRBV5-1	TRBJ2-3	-	TGCGCCAGCAGCTTGGTACCGACAGATACGCAGTATTTT	CASSLVPTDTQYF
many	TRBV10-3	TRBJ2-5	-	TGTGCCATCAGTGAGGGGCCGGAAGCAGAGACCCAGTACTTC	CAISEGPEAETQYF
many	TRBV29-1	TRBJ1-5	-	TGCAGCGTTGCCAGGGACAATGATCAGCCCCAGCATTTT	CSVARDNDQPQHF
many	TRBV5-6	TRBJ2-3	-	TGTGCCAGCAGCTTGTGGGCAGCCCCTAGCACAGATACGCAGTATTTT	CASSLWAAPSTDTQYF
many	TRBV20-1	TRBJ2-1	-	TGCAGTGCTAGAGATACGGGGTGGGAGCAGTTCTTC	CSARDTGWEQFF
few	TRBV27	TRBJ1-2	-	TGTGCCAGCAGAGGACAGCACAACTATGGCTACACCTTC	CASRGQHNYGYTF
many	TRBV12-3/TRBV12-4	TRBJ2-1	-	TGTGCCAGCAGTTTGCCCTACAATATCGATGAGCAGTTCTTC	CASSLPYNIDEQFF
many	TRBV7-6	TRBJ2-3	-	TGTGCCAGCAGCTTAGCGCTCGGCGCGGGAAGCACAGATACGCAGTATTTT	CASSLALGAGSTDTQYF
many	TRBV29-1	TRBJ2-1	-	TGCAGCGTTGAAGCATTCCACAATGAGCAGTTCTTC	CSVEAFHNEQFF
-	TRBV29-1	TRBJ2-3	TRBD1	TGCAGCGGTTCCGGGACAGGGGGCGCCACAGATACGCAGTATTTT	CSGSGTGGATDTQYF
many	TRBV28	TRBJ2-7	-	TGTGCCAGCAGTTCATTGACAGACTACGAGCAGTACTTC	CASSSLTDYEQYF
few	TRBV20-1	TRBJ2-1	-	TGCAGTGCTACGGACTTCTCCTACAATGAGCAGTTCTTC	CSATDFSYNEQFF
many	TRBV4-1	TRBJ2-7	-	TGCGCCAGCAGCCAAGATCTAGGCTCGAGGTCGTACTTC	CASSQDLGSRSYF
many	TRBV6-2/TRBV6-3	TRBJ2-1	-	TGTGCCAGCAGTTACTCTTCCTGGAATGAGCAGTTCTTC	CASSYSSWNEQFF
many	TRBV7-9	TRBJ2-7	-	TGTGCCAGCAGCTTAGTGGGGGAAGGGTGGGAGCAGTACTTC	CASSLVGEGWEQYF
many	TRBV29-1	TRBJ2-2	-	TGCAGCGTTGGTCTCAGCGCGAACACCGGGGAGCTGTTTTTT	CSVGLSANTGELFF
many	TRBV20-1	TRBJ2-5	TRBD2	TGCAGTGCTCAGCTAGCGGGAGGGCCAGAGACCCAGTACTTC	CSAQLAGGPETQYF
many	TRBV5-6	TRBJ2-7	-	TGTGCCAGCAGCGATGGGGCCTTGGCCTACGAGCAGTACTTC	CASSDGALAYEQYF
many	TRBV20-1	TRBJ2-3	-	TGCAGTGCTAGAGGGACGGTTAGCACAGATACGCAGTATTTT	CSARGTVSTDTQYF
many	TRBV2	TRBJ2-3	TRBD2	TGTGCCAGCAGTGAGAGAGCTAGCGGGAGTGCTACGCAGTATTTT	CASSERASGSATQYF
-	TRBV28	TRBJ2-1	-	TGTGCCAGCAGTTTGGAGCTAGCGACTTACAATGAGCAGTTCTTC	CASSLELATYNEQFF
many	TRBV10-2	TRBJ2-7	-	TGCGCCAGCAGTGATAGCGCCCGGGGTTCCTACGAGCAGTACTTC	CASSDSARGSYEQYF
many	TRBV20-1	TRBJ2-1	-	TGCAGTGCTAGAGACCCGGGACGCCGCTACAATGAGCAGTTCTTC	CSARDPGRRYNEQFF
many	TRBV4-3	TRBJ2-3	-	TGCGCCAGCAGCCAGGCGGCGGGTTGGGATACGCAGTATTTT	CASSQAAGWDTQYF
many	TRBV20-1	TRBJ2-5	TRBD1	TGCAGTGCTAGTAACAGGGGTTCCCAAGAGACCCAGTACTTC	CSASNRGSQETQYF
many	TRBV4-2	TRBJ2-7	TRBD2	TGTGCCAGCAGCCAAGATACACTAGCGGAGAGCTACGAGCAGTACTTC	CASSQDTLAESYEQYF
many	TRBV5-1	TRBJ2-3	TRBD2	TGCGCCATCAGCCCGGGGCTAGCGGGAGCCAGCACAGATACGCAGTATTTT	CAISPGLAGASTDTQYF
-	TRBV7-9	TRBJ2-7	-	TGTGCCAGCACCACATCCGAGACAGACTACGAGCAGTACTTC	CASTTSETDYEQYF